This T cell receptor (beta chain) emerged from a study of shared clonotypes between healthy human individuals (TCRdb year 2020). Describing the broader study: A few men and two women, aged 18 to 49 years, made up the cohort. For each donor, CD4 naive and CD4 memory were each given three plates, CD8 naive was given two plates, and CD8 memory was given one plate. To increase sequencing depth and limit assay-specific biases, different laboratories used diverse techniques to prepare libraries and sequence TCR repertoires. To estimate repertoire size and how much clonotype sharing occurs between individuals, the study deeply sequenced the blood TCR repertoires of five or six healthy adults. Leukapheresis yielded between about 0.85 and 9.5 billion PBMCs per donor. Overall study outcomes, separate from this receptor: The small number of donors limited the genetic and exposure-history diversity represented. Larger estimated clonotype richness was generally found for naive subsets than for memory subsets. Sampling was limited to blood, and TCR repertoires in tissue likely differ from TCR repertoires in blood. Rarefaction of sorted-subset datasets indicated incomplete sequencing despite the large sequencing depth. Clonotypes shared by all four sorted-subset donors showed higher generation probabilities than non-shared clonotypes. Pairwise subsampling led to the expectation that sequencing depth would affect the degree of clonotype sharing among donors. Sharing across several donors was observed for approximately 4.6% of naive CD4, around 3.5% of naive CD8, 2% to 2.5% of memory CD4, and roughly 0.4% of memory CD8 clonotypes.

Using the deep immunoSEQ assay, multiplex PCR amplified TCR CDR3 regions from genomic DNA. Genomic DNA extracted from each cell subset was distributed evenly over all wells of several immunoSEQ 96-well plates, and each plate served as one replicate. For sorted subsets, each replicate PCR was loaded with about 0.2 ug genomic DNA, equivalent to 30,000 or so T cell genomes. Purified libraries were measured with a Qubit 3.0 fluorometer, size-checked on a Bioanalyzer 2100, and measured again with the KAPA Library Quantification kit. Every immunoSEQ 96-well plate was sequenced on a separate single-read 150-cycle Illumina NextSeq 550 flow cell. Per the source publication's procedure: Because only junctional sequences without quality scores were contained in the immunoSEQ output, filtering matching that applied to full-length reads could not be performed. To assign V/J genes and CDR3, sequences were annotated using PyIR, a Python wrapper for IgBLAST v1.9, with IMGT germline references. Reads were removed for weak V/J assignments (E-value above 1e-6), missing CDR3, stop codons, out-of-frame junctions, or ambiguous translated residues. V3J clonotypes were defined by identical inferred V gene, J gene, and CDR3 amino acid sequence. To compute the percentage overlap between repertoires, the number of shared unique clonotypes was divided by the size of the smaller repertoire. RTK rarefaction, the Chao1 estimator, and Recon v2.1 estimates of unobserved clonotypes were used to assess repertoire richness. OLGA was used to compute generation probabilities for all TCRbeta clonotypes that the gDNA method yielded from a few donors. This is the immuneACCESS table as TCRdb keeps it, with only in-frame sequences that have V and J called. A part of the clones is gone; compared with another copy, unresolved V genes explain less than half, and the rest is unexplained. V and J calls and clone size are as listed in that table; D and trimming were resolved from the DNA. This sample holds some 2,500,000 clones; approximately 94% were observed only once. Together, the top ten hold more than 0.35% of the sample.

A remark on this clone: Its cognate antigen has yet to be identified. Per-base qualities were not stored, and no clone one base away is much larger.

Donors were healthy HIV-negative adults with no recently reported acute infections or vaccinations. Every donor was a Caucasian adult residing in Nashville, Tennessee, USA. CD4+ T cells were enriched by magnetic negative selection; naive cells were then positively selected on CD45RA, and the negative fraction formed the memory subset. Blood was obtained by leukapheresis, after which PBMCs were separated by Ficoll-Histopaque density gradient centrifugation and cryopreserved in liquid nitrogen vapor phase. Purity and quantity of every magnetically sorted T cell population were checked by analytical flow cytometry. Each sorted fraction had its genomic DNA isolated and then quantified by UV absorbance on a Nanodrop 2000c. V loses 4 bases, J loses 0 bases, and the germline ends lie 7 bases apart. The CDR3, cysteine through phenylalanine, is 13 amino acids long. The kept DNA is CDR3 alone, 39 bases in frame from the first base. CDR1 and CDR2 are read off the germline V gene (reference sequence) as SGHNT and YYREEE.

This receptor was identified in a man aged 18 to 30 in good health. Some clones in this sample may be carry-over from other donors' samples. The sequence joins TRBV5-4 to TRBJ1-2; no confident D gene assignment can be made. Sequencing used naive CD4+ T cells from PBMCs. This specimen's cell subset or site label, per the study, means: CD45RA+ positively selected. The nucleotide sequence reads as follows: TGTGCCAGCAGCCCCACACCTAACTATGGCTACACCTTC. The resulting protein is CASSPTPNYGYTF.